These T cell receptor beta chains were read from a single sample in a study of regulatory T cells in long-lasting Graves disease. TCRdb processed the multiplex PCR reads anew with MiXCR; each CDR3 protein has one entry. The sample includes more than 350,000 distinct CDR3 sequences, around 20% seen only once; the top ten take 13% to 15%. The specimen comprised peripheral blood mononuclear cells (PBMCs), sampled when the disease was refractory, from a patient treated with antithyroid drugs. The source is a female donor with Graves disease. Both conserved end residues are part of each CDR3. D genes are given only for firm matches. Some rows have no size entry. The others give once, few or many, or a class for an expanded clone.

cdr3_length: 14; v_call: TRBV28; j_call: TRBJ2-2; d_call: TRBD1; clone_size: few; cdr3_aa: CASEGQPYTGELFF; cdr3_nt: TGTGCCAGCGAGGGACAGCCTTACACCGGGGAGCTGTTTTTT
cdr3_length: 15; v_call: TRBV19; j_call: TRBJ1-2; d_call: NA; clone_size: many; cdr3_aa: CASSIEGKGNYGYTF; cdr3_nt: TGTGCCAGTAGTATAGAAGGGAAAGGGAACTATGGCTACACCTTC
cdr3_length: 15; v_call: TRBV7-9; j_call: TRBJ2-1; d_call: NA; clone_size: NA; cdr3_aa: CASSPRGLAIDEQFF; cdr3_nt: TGTGCCAGCAGCCCGCGGGGGCTAGCGATCGATGAGCAGTTCTTC
cdr3_length: 14; v_call: TRBV19; j_call: TRBJ2-7; d_call: TRBD1; clone_size: NA; cdr3_aa: CASSRAQGAYEQYF; cdr3_nt: TGTGCCAGTAGCAGAGCGCAGGGGGCGTACGAGCAGTACTTC
cdr3_length: 16; v_call: TRBV6-1; j_call: TRBJ2-7; d_call: NA; clone_size: NA; cdr3_aa: CASSQTPSSGVYEQYF; cdr3_nt: TGTGCCAGCAGTCAGACCCCTAGTTCGGGAGTCTACGAGCAGTACTTC
cdr3_length: 15; v_call: TRBV2; j_call: TRBJ2-5; d_call: NA; clone_size: NA; cdr3_aa: CASSEWAGSQETQYF; cdr3_nt: TGTGCCAGCAGTGAATGGGCAGGATCCCAAGAGACCCAGTACTTC
cdr3_length: 16; v_call: TRBV7-9; j_call: TRBJ2-1; d_call: NA; clone_size: once; cdr3_aa: CASSPNQGGSGDEQFF; cdr3_nt: TGTGCCAGCAGCCCTAATCAGGGGGGTTCGGGGGATGAGCAGTTCTTC
cdr3_length: 15; v_call: TRBV3-1; j_call: TRBJ2-2; d_call: NA; clone_size: few; cdr3_aa: CASSPGRTNTGELFF; cdr3_nt: TGTGCCAGCAGTCCGGGACGTACTAACACCGGGGAGCTGTTTTTT
cdr3_length: 14; v_call: TRBV3-1; j_call: TRBJ1-1; d_call: NA; clone_size: NA; cdr3_aa: CASSQAGGDAEAFF; cdr3_nt: TGTGCCAGCAGCCAAGCCGGGGGGGACGCTGAAGCTTTCTTT
cdr3_length: 16; v_call: TRBV12-5; j_call: TRBJ2-2; d_call: TRBD1; clone_size: many; cdr3_aa: CASGYLGQGGTGELFF; cdr3_nt: TGTGCTAGTGGTTACCTTGGACAGGGCGGTACCGGGGAGCTGTTTTTT
cdr3_length: 16; v_call: TRBV11-2; j_call: TRBJ2-3; d_call: TRBD1; clone_size: few; cdr3_aa: CASSLPLGQGTDTQYF; cdr3_nt: TGTGCCAGCAGCTTACCCCTAGGACAGGGCACAGATACGCAGTATTTT
cdr3_length: 14; v_call: TRBV28; j_call: TRBJ1-2; d_call: NA; clone_size: NA; cdr3_aa: CASSWGTTNYGYTF; cdr3_nt: TGTGCCAGCAGTTGGGGGACAACTAACTATGGCTACACCTTC
cdr3_length: 13; v_call: TRBV12-3/TRBV12-4; j_call: TRBJ2-5; d_call: NA; clone_size: many; cdr3_aa: CASRRGFQETQYF; cdr3_nt: TGTGCCAGCAGAAGGGGTTTCCAAGAGACCCAGTACTTC
cdr3_length: 12; v_call: TRBV29-1; j_call: TRBJ1-1; d_call: NA; clone_size: NA; cdr3_aa: CSVNGGNTEAFF; cdr3_nt: TGCAGCGTTAATGGGGGTAACACTGAAGCTTTCTTT
cdr3_length: 13; v_call: TRBV5-6; j_call: TRBJ1-1; d_call: NA; clone_size: NA; cdr3_aa: CASSFVGGPEAFF; cdr3_nt: TGTGCCAGCAGCTTCGTGGGGGGGCCTGAAGCTTTCTTT
cdr3_length: 13; v_call: TRBV28; j_call: TRBJ2-7; d_call: NA; clone_size: few; cdr3_aa: CASSLPNTYEQYF; cdr3_nt: TGTGCCAGCAGTTTACCAAACACCTACGAGCAGTACTTC
cdr3_length: 11; v_call: TRBV6-5; j_call: TRBJ1-1; d_call: NA; clone_size: many; cdr3_aa: CASSSATEAFF; cdr3_nt: TGTGCCAGCAGTTCGGCCACTGAAGCTTTCTTT
cdr3_length: 11; v_call: TRBV20-1; j_call: TRBJ1-2; d_call: NA; clone_size: NA; cdr3_aa: CSMDANYGYTF; cdr3_nt: TGCAGCATGGACGCTAACTATGGCTACACCTTC
cdr3_length: 13; v_call: TRBV6-2/TRBV6-3; j_call: TRBJ2-5; d_call: NA; clone_size: many; cdr3_aa: CASSYGPMETQYF; cdr3_nt: TGTGCCAGCAGTTACGGCCCCATGGAGACCCAGTACTTC
cdr3_length: 17; v_call: TRBV2; j_call: TRBJ1-5; d_call: TRBD1; clone_size: many; cdr3_aa: CASNDGQGQGAGQPQHF; cdr3_nt: TGTGCCAGCAATGATGGACAGGGGCAGGGGGCAGGTCAGCCCCAGCATTTT
cdr3_length: 10; v_call: TRBV28; j_call: TRBJ1-1; d_call: NA; clone_size: NA; cdr3_aa: CASSHTEAFF; cdr3_nt: TGTGCCAGCAGTCACACTGAAGCTTTCTTT
cdr3_length: 15; v_call: TRBV2; j_call: TRBJ2-7; d_call: TRBD2; clone_size: many; cdr3_aa: CASSERLAGTYEQYF; cdr3_nt: TGTGCCAGCAGTGAAAGGCTAGCGGGAACCTACGAGCAGTACTTC
cdr3_length: 15; v_call: TRBV2; j_call: TRBJ2-7; d_call: TRBD2; clone_size: many; cdr3_aa: CASSVSGRDIYEQYF; cdr3_nt: TGTGCCAGCAGCGTAAGCGGGAGGGATATATACGAGCAGTACTTC
cdr3_length: 14; v_call: TRBV6-2/TRBV6-3; j_call: TRBJ2-1; d_call: NA; clone_size: NA; cdr3_aa: CATVQPGSYNEQFF; cdr3_nt: TGTGCCACCGTTCAGCCCGGCTCCTACAATGAGCAGTTCTTC
cdr3_length: 15; v_call: TRBV2; j_call: TRBJ2-7; d_call: NA; clone_size: many; cdr3_aa: CASKESGTASYEQYF; cdr3_nt: TGTGCCAGCAAAGAGTCCGGGACGGCCTCCTACGAGCAGTACTTC
cdr3_length: 13; v_call: TRBV6-1; j_call: TRBJ2-7; d_call: NA; clone_size: NA; cdr3_aa: CATEKSGTYEQYF; cdr3_nt: TGTGCCACCGAAAAATCAGGGACCTACGAGCAGTACTTC